One and the same sample provided the 13 T cell receptor beta chains below, sequenced in a study of blood T cell repertoires in COVID-19. This table comes from immunoSEQ multiplex PCR, and its TCRdb copy is limited to in-frame clones, with some not included. The data contain about 200,000 clones, 75% to 90% of them singletons. Material for sequencing was PBMCs or T cells enriched from blood (not recorded which). The receptors shown here come from a woman aged 40 to 50 with acute COVID-19.

This chain connects TRBV21-1 to TRBJ1-5; TRBD1, as called in the table, went unchecked against the DNA. TRBV21-1 is listed as a pseudogene. The CDR3 has 15 amino acids. The CDR3 is CASSLRDTGGQPQHF. The CDR3 coding sequence is TGTGCCAGCAGCTTACGGGACACGGGCGGTCAGCCCCAGCATTTT.

V usage is TRBV7-9 and J usage is TRBJ2-3; 8 nucleotides agree with TRBD2. Germline V gives CDR1 SEHNR, CDR2 FQNEAQ (reference sequence). CDR3 length equals 14 residues. The junction had 6 bases not matched to a gene; V was cut back by 10 bases and J by 0 bases. The CDR3 coding sequence is TGTGCCATTAGCCGACTAGCGAGCACAGATACGCAGTATTTT. Translated, it gives CAISRLASTDTQYF.

The V call is TRBV9, the J call TRBJ1-2, with TRBD1 matching over 8 bases. Germline loops: CDR1 SGDLS, CDR2 YYNGEE. V was pared by 4 bases and J by 6 bases, with 5 bases of the junction left unmatched. There are 13 residues in the CDR3. CDR3 sequence reads: CASSSDRGNGYTF. As DNA, the CDR3 is TGTGCCAGCAGCTCCGACAGGGGCAATGGCTACACCTTC.

The chain employs TRBV11-2 and TRBJ2-1, with TRBD1 as a possible D gene (6 bases). The V end lost 5 bases, the J end lost 5 bases, and 16 bases lay between the germline ends. The CDR3 loop spans 15 amino acids. The germline gives CDR1 SGHAT, CDR2 FQNNGV. The CDR3 protein is CASSPGGSGNNEQFF. The CDR3 bases are TGTGCCAGCAGCCCTGGGGGCTCAGGGAACAATGAGCAGTTCTTC.

This clone came up once. This sequence joins TRBV7-8 and TRBJ1-1; D is possibly TRBD1 (6 bases). The V end was cut by 5 bases, the J end by 10 bases, with 20 bases between. The CDR3 contains 14 residues. Germline V gives CDR1 SGHVS, CDR2 FQNEAQ. The CDR3 bases are TGTGCCAGCAGCATATCGACAGGATCCGCTGCAGCTTTCTTT. It translates to CASSISTGSAAAFF. Combining the CDR3 with reference TRBV7-8 and TRBJ1-1 gives the whole variable domain GAGVSQSPRYKVAKRGQDVALRCDPISGHVSLFWYQQALGQGPEFLTYFQNEAQLDKSGLPSDRFFAERPEGSVSTLKIQRTQQEDSAVYLCASSISTGSAAAFFGQGTRLTVV.

This chain links TRBV11-2 with TRBJ2-1, with D possibly matching TRBD2 (6 bases). The CDR3 sequence is 14 residues long. Trimming took off 6 bases at V and 0 bases at J, with 9 bases between the two ends. Germline lookup yields CDR1 SGHAT and CDR2 FQNNGV. The CDR3, as DNA: TGTGCCAGCAGGTCGGGGGACTCCTACAATGAGCAGTTCTTC. Its protein product is CASRSGDSYNEQFF.

The V and J genes are TRBV4-1 and TRBJ1-5; 7 nucleotides line up with TRBD1. Losses at the gene ends were 2 bases for V and 4 bases for J; bases not matched to a gene: 8. Germline lookup yields CDR1 MGHRA and CDR2 YSYEKL. The CDR3 is 16 residues long. This CDR3 reads CASSQYPDRTNQPQHF. Written as DNA, the CDR3 is TGCGCCAGCAGCCAATACCCGGACAGGACTAATCAGCCCCAGCATTTT.

V usage is TRBV30 and J usage is TRBJ2-2; weak D call: TRBD2 (6 bases). The CDR3 totals 14 residues. Germline V gene data show CDR1 as GTSNPN and CDR2 as SVGIG (reference sequence). Trimming pared 8 bases from V and 5 bases from J, leaving 18 bases between. The CDR3 is CAKGGTEATGELFF. CDR3 coding DNA: TGTGCCAAAGGCGGGACGGAGGCTACCGGGGAGCTGTTTTTT.

The table lists this clone with a few counts. This sequence joins TRBV9 and TRBJ1-5; 7 positions agree with TRBD1. This CDR3 contains 15 residues. Germline CDR1 SGDLS, CDR2 YYNGEE. V shed 5 bases, J shed 8 bases, and the junction held 13 bases outside the gene matches. CDR3 nucleotide sequence: TGTGCCAGCAGTCCGGGAAGGGACAGCAGAAAGCCCCAGCATTTT. As protein: CASSPGRDSRKPQHF.

This rearrangement joins TRBV3-1 (or the pseudogene TRBV3-2) to TRBJ2-4; D ambiguous. CDR3 size: 14 residues. Germline CDR1 and CDR2: LGHDT and YNNKEL (reference sequence). The V end lost 1 base, the J end lost 0 bases, and 4 bases lay between the germline ends. The CDR3 region has the DNA TGTGCCAGCAGCCAAGCTTTAGCCAAAAACATTCAGTACTTC. This translates into CASSQALAKNIQYF.

The V gene is TRBV4-2, the J gene TRBJ1-5, with 9 bases fitting TRBD1. The ends lost 6 bases at V and 2 bases at J; junction bases unmatched: 8. This CDR3 has 16 residues. CDR1 is LGHNA, CDR2 YNFKEQ, per germline. CDR3 DNA: TGTGCCAGCAGTCATACAGGGGGCATCGGCAATCAGCCCCAGCATTTT. This sequence encodes CASSHTGGIGNQPQHF.

The V gene is TRBV19, the J gene TRBJ1-2; 10 bases fit TRBD1. J lost 7 bases, V lost 0 bases, and 5 bases had no gene match. Germline-derived CDR1 and CDR2 are LNHDA and SQIVND (reference sequence). The CDR3 is made up of 15 amino acids. The CDR3 here is CASSIEGQGVFGYTF. CDR3 in DNA: TGTGCCAGTAGTATAGAAGGACAGGGGGTCTTTGGCTACACCTTC. The full variable domain, in which reference TRBV19 and TRBJ1-2 provide the parts outside the CDR3, is DGGITQSPKYLFRKEGQNVTLSCEQNLNHDAMYWYRQDPGQGLRLIYYSQIVNDFQKGDIAEGYSVSREKKESFPLTVTSAQKNPTAFYLCASSIEGQGVFGYTFGSGTRLTVV.

The V call is TRBV12-3 or TRBV12-4, the J call TRBJ2-1; D is uncertain. The CDR3 runs to 12 residues. The CDR3 nucleotides are TGTGCTATATCTATTGACAACGATGAGCAGTTCTTC. As protein: CAISIDNDEQFF.